The sequence of this T cell receptor beta chain was determined in a study of T cells after posttransplantation cyclophosphamide. Points on this clone: Its target is unknown.

TCRdb's table, derived via immunoSEQ multiplex PCR, lists solely in-frame clones and lacks some. The sample holds around 17,000 clones, 85% seen once. Study results and limitations: TRB clonality was highly associated with recipient CMV seropositivity and reactivation. TRB overlap between skin or GI tissue T cells and blood was limited.

Controls had myeloablative marrow grafts with methotrexate and calcineurin inhibitor, sampled at 1 year. The TCR originated in a female patient aged 18 to 30 who received an allogeneic stem cell transplant from an unrelated donor, was CMV-positive, and had acute and chronic GVHD. The graft donor may account for some of the T cells. The specimen was PBMCs, collected after allogeneic stem cell transplant with calcineurin inhibitor and methotrexate.

CDR3 protein: CASSPKRTGPYEQYF. The DNA of the CDR3 is TGTGCCAGCAGCCCTAAACGGACAGGCCCCTACGAGCAGTACTTC. V gene TRBV5-6 combines with J gene TRBJ2-7; 7 bases fit TRBD1. This CDR3 contains 15 residues. In germline, CDR1 is SGHDT, CDR2 YYEEEE. V was clipped by 4 bases and J by 2 bases; unmatched bases: 9.